This T cell receptor (beta chain) was recorded in a study of cytomegalovirus exposure and HLA in healthy donors. Study findings and constraints: In a later analysis, at a false discovery rate of 0.05, roughly 16,000 TCR beta sequences matched HLA alleles.

With V trimmed by 5 bases and J by 4 bases, 7 bases remained unmatched. Germline loops: CDR1 SEHNR, CDR2 FQNEAQ (reference sequence). This CDR3 contains 15 residues. Researchers ran the PCR with 60 Vbeta and 13 Jbeta primers. Clones were read by immunoSEQ multiplex PCR, and TCRdb kept only the in-frame ones, dropping some. The profile shows approximately 120,000 clones, over 60% of them singletons. As regards this clone: Its antigen is currently unknown.

The sequenced material came from PBMCs. V usage is TRBV7-9 and J usage is TRBJ1-3, with TRBD1 matching over 8 bases. The origin of this receptor is a female donor in good health and CMV-seronegative. The CDR3 is CASSPPRGQGNTIYF. The CDR3 DNA reads as TGTGCCAGCAGCCCTCCCAGGGGGCAAGGAAACACCATATATTTT.